This TCR beta chain was recovered during a study of cytomegalovirus exposure and HLA in healthy donors. Background on the study: As an earlier analysis found, 150 million to 200 million T cells yielded approximately 110 million unique TCR beta sequences.

This PCR relied on a set of 60 Vbeta primers and 13 Jbeta primers. TCRdb keeps only in-frame clones here, not all; method: immunoSEQ multiplex PCR. The table shows 45,000 to 65,000 clones, with roughly four fifths occurring only once. V lost 6 bases and J lost 0, with 12 bases in between. The CDR3 has 14 residues. Germline V gene sequence: CDR1 SNHLY, CDR2 FYNNEI. General study findings and limits: Most sequenced TCRs were rare (though some public TCRs occurred in many donors). Later analysis showed most CMV-associated TCR beta chains appearing HLA-restricted. Researchers reported in a later analysis that a missense DCLRE1C variant was tied to TCR beta V- and J-gene trimming.

In the case of this clone: Antigen unknown.

V is TRBV2 and J is TRBJ2-7, with TRBD2 as a possible D gene (6 bases). Material for sequencing was PBMCs. The clonotype comes from a man aged 30 to 39 in good health and CMV-seronegative. The CDR3 here is CASRLAASSYEQYF. The DNA for the CDR3 is TGTGCCAGCAGATTAGCGGCAAGCTCCTACGAGCAGTACTTC.